The rows below give T cell receptor beta chains drawn from one sample of a study of cytomegalovirus exposure and HLA in healthy donors. TCRdb's copy holds only in-frame clones and misses some; the assay was immunoSEQ multiplex PCR. Here the sample spans 85,000 to 120,000 clones, over 60% being singletons. Sequenced input: PBMCs. These receptors came from a male donor in good health and CMV-seropositive. Both conserved end residues are part of each CDR3. Fields, in order: clone size, V gene, J gene, D gene, CDR3 protein, CDR3 DNA. The D gene is left open where the match is weak. Not every row has a clone size; where given, it reads once, few, many or a size class.

>.|TRBV4-2|TRBJ1-4|.
CASSQGARVSF
TGTGCCAGCAGCCAAGGGGCCAGGGTCAGTTTT
>once|TRBV30|TRBJ1-4|TRBD1
CAWSVHTGGLEKLFF
TGTGCCTGGAGTGTACACACAGGGGGCCTTGAAAAACTGTTTTTT
>.|TRBV6-1|TRBJ2-1|TRBD2
CASSNPGLANNEQFF
TGTGCCAGCAGCAACCCGGGACTAGCGAACAATGAGCAGTTCTTC
>.|TRBV5-1|TRBJ2-7|.
CASSYGQLIADEQYF
TGCGCCAGCAGCTACGGACAGCTTATTGCGGACGAGCAGTACTTC
>.|TRBV5-1|TRBJ2-1|TRBD2
CASSSQGGRSYNEQFF
TGCGCCAGCAGCTCCCAGGGCGGGAGGTCCTACAATGAGCAGTTCTTC
>.|TRBV6-5|TRBJ1-6|.
CASSYTGTYNSPLHF
TGTGCCAGCAGTTATACCGGGACCTATAATTCACCCCTCCACTTT
>.|TRBV19|TRBJ1-1|.
CASTPERGLTEAFF
TGTGCCAGTACCCCCGAACGAGGGCTCACTGAAGCTTTCTTT
>.|TRBV5-4|TRBJ2-1|TRBD2
CASSPGTSGPGEQFF
TGTGCCAGCAGCCCCGGGACTAGCGGGCCCGGCGAGCAGTTCTTC
>.|TRBV19|TRBJ1-1|TRBD1
CASRDAGQGASTEAFF
TGTGCCAGTAGGGACGCGGGACAGGGGGCGTCGACTGAAGCTTTCTTT
>.|TRBV4-1|TRBJ1-3|.
CASSQKTPVSGNTIYF
TGCGCCAGCAGCCAGAAGACTCCAGTCTCTGGAAACACCATATATTTT
>few|TRBV7-2|TRBJ2-1|.
CASSSLVNRYNEQFF
TGTGCCAGCAGCTCCCTAGTGAACAGGTACAATGAGCAGTTCTTC